This T cell receptor beta chain was documented in a study of T cell changes during pregnancy in multiple sclerosis. CDR3 length: 16 residues. CDR1 is MDHEN and CDR2 is SYDVKM in the germline V gene. Unmatched junction bases numbered 7, after V lost 5 bases and J lost 1 base. The data were produced by immunoSEQ multiplex PCR, yet TCRdb's version contains in-frame clones alone and is incomplete. The sample yields tens of thousands of clones, 90% seen once. The chain uses TRBV28 and TRBJ1-1; TRBD1 agrees at 10 bases. This specimen consisted of peripheral blood, obtained in the first trimester of pregnancy. The origin of this receptor is a female donor in good health, enrolled as a control in a pregnancy study. The CDR3 region has the DNA TGTGCCAGCAGTGACCGGGACAGGGGTAAGAACACTGAAGCTTTCTTT. Protein: CASSDRDRGKNTEAFF.